This passage covers 13 T cell receptor beta chains from one sample sequenced in a study of PD-L1 blockade in urothelial cancer. Assay: immunoSEQ multiplex PCR; the TCRdb copy retains only in-frame clones and omits some. The sample gives about 39,000 clones, about nine tenths of which show up once; approximately 10% is in the top ten. Regarding time point: pretreatment peripheral blood. The sequences come from PBMCs, collected around atezolizumab (anti-PD-L1) treatment. These receptors were collected from a woman aged 55 to 70 with urothelial cancer.

This chain connects TRBV27 to TRBJ2-5, with 8 bases fitting TRBD2. Germline lookup yields CDR1 MNHEY and CDR2 SMNVEV (reference sequence). The CDR3 totals 17 residues. The ends lost 3 bases at V and 5 bases at J; junction bases unmatched: 14. The CDR3 bases are TGTGCCAGCAGTTTGATAGTGGCGGGGGGAGTGGGGGAGACCCAGTACTTC. This encodes CASSLIVAGGVGETQYF.

This chain connects TRBV5-6 to TRBJ2-7, with TRBD1 identical over 7 bases. The CDR3 covers 14 residues. Germline CDR1 reads SGHDT; CDR2 reads YYEEEE. J gave up 3 bases and V 0 bases, and 3 bases lay outside the gene matches. This CDR3 is CASSLGSGGYEQYF. In DNA form, the CDR3 reads TGTGCCAGCAGCTTGGGTTCAGGGGGCTACGAGCAGTACTTC.

This sequence joins TRBV5-6 and TRBJ2-5; 10 positions agree with TRBD1. The CDR3 spans 16 residues. Trimming took 4 bases from V and 3 from J; bases not matched to a gene: 9. CDR1 SGHDT and CDR2 YYEEEE come from the germline V gene. The CDR3 nucleotides are TGTGCCAGCAGCCCGACCGGGACAGGGGAGGAAGAGACCCAGTACTTC. It is translated as CASSPTGTGEEETQYF. Filled out from reference TRBV5-6 and TRBJ2-5, the complete variable domain reads DAGVTQSPTHLIKTRGQQVTLRCSPKSGHDTVSWYQQALGQGPQFIFQYYEEEERQRGNFPDRFSGHQFPNYSSELNVNALLLGDSALYLCASSPTGTGEEETQYFGPGTRLLVL.

CDR3 protein: CASSLGQGFGGYTF. As DNA, the CDR3 is TGTGCCAGCAGTTTGGGACAGGGTTTTGGTGGCTACACCTTC. The chain is built from TRBV28 and TRBJ1-2; 9 nucleotides align to TRBD1. Germline V CDR1 and CDR2: MDHEN, SYDVKM. The CDR3 totals 14 residues. Losses at the gene ends were 3 bases for V and 7 bases for J; bases not matched to a gene: 6.

V usage is TRBV4-1 and J usage is TRBJ2-6; 7 bases align to TRBD1. From germline, CDR1 is MGHRA and CDR2 YSYEKL. V shed 8 bases, J shed 4 bases, and the junction held 8 bases outside the gene matches. The CDR3 length is 15 residues. CDR3 sequence: CASRTGSGGANVLTF. In nucleotides, the CDR3 is TGCGCCAGCCGGACAGGCTCTGGAGGGGCCAACGTCCTGACTTTC.

Here the CDR3 reads CSVVPGRGHYEQYF. Written as DNA, the CDR3 is TGCAGCGTTGTCCCTGGCAGGGGGCACTACGAGCAGTACTTC. The chain couples TRBV29-1 to TRBJ2-7; 8 bases match TRBD1. V lost 4 bases to trimming and J lost 3 bases; unmatched junction nucleotides: 8. The CDR3 extends over 14 amino acids. From germline, CDR1 is SQVTM and CDR2 ANQGSEA.

In this sample, this clone turned up once. The V and J genes are TRBV2 and TRBJ2-1, with 7 positions matching TRBD2. The trim removed 2 bases at V and 2 bases at J, leaving 3 bases unmatched. CDR1 is SNHLY, CDR2 FYNNEI, per germline. The CDR3 is 15 amino acids. The CDR3 bases are TGTGCCAGCAGTGAATTGCTAGCGGCCTACAATGAGCAGTTCTTC. This gives the protein CASSELLAAYNEQFF.

The gene calls are TRBV28 and TRBJ2-3, with 7 bases identical to TRBD2. This CDR3 has 16 amino acids. CDR1 is MDHEN, CDR2 SYDVKM, per germline. Trimming removed 1 base from V and 6 bases from J; junction bases left unmatched: 10. CDR3 region: CASSLLKGVGGDTQYF. CDR3 coding DNA: TGTGCCAGCAGTTTATTGAAAGGGGTCGGGGGGGATACGCAGTATTTT.

The rearrangement uses TRBV7-9 and TRBJ2-2; TRBD2 aligns across 8 bases. The germline CDR1 and CDR2 sequences are SEHNR and FQNEAQ (reference sequence). J gave up 1 base and V 8 bases, and 3 bases lay outside the gene matches. The CDR3 totals 14 residues. CDR3: CASGLAGNTGELFF. The CDR3 DNA is TGTGCCAGCGGGCTAGCGGGGAACACCGGGGAGCTGTTTTTT.

This chain uses TRBV18 with TRBJ2-7; tentatively, D is TRBD1 (6 bases). Trimming left V 2 bases short and J 3 bases short, with 14 bases between. Germline V CDR1 and CDR2: KGHSH, LQKENI. The CDR3 is made up of 15 amino acids. CDR3 in amino acids: CASSPRQGKLYEQYF. CDR3 bases: TGTGCCAGCTCACCAAGGCAGGGGAAGCTCTACGAGCAGTACTTC.

The J gene is TRBJ2-5, the V gene TRBV5-6, with 9 bases lining up with TRBD2. Trimming cost V 3 bases and J 3 bases; bases outside gene matches: 3. The CDR3 spans 14 residues. The V gene's germline CDR1 is SGHDT and CDR2 YYEEEE. The CDR3 DNA follows: TGTGCCAGCAGCTCGGGACTAGCTGAAGAGACCCAGTACTTC. This translates into CASSSGLAEETQYF.

This chain links TRBV6-6 with TRBJ1-5, with 9 bases fitting TRBD1. Unmatched junction bases numbered 6, after V lost 4 bases and J lost 2 bases. The CDR3 covers 16 residues. CDR1 MNHNY and CDR2 SVGAGI come from the germline V gene (reference sequence). The CDR3 region is CASSSTDRGGNQPQHF. The CDR3 DNA reads TGTGCCAGCAGTTCCACGGACAGGGGAGGCAATCAGCCCCAGCATTTT.

The chain links TRBV5-4 to TRBJ2-3; 8 positions agree with TRBD2. The germline V gene encodes CDR1 SGHNT and CDR2 YYREEE (reference sequence). With 4 bases clipped from V and 1 base from J, the junction kept 5 bases outside the gene matches. This CDR3 is built from 15 residues. CDR3 nucleotides: TGTGCCAGCAGCGCCGCGACTAGCGGCACAGATACGCAGTATTTT. As protein: CASSAATSGTDTQYF.